The sequence of this T cell receptor (beta chain) was determined in a study of CD8+ T cells in alopecia areata. CDR1 and CDR2 from the germline V gene are LNHDA and SQIVND (reference sequence). There are 17 residues in the CDR3. The V and J ends lost 3 bases and 4 bases respectively, with 19 bases between them. Sequencing used cDNA as its template, made by extracting RNA and reverse transcribing it. Generated by immunoSEQ multiplex PCR, the TCRdb table keeps only in-frame clones and is missing some. The table shows some 180,000 clones, with 50% to 65% occurring only once. Treatment defined: oral pan-JAK inhibitor, 5-10 mg twice daily.

The V gene is TRBV19, the J gene TRBJ1-5; D is undetermined. The sequence came from a human donor with alopecia areata. Sequencing used CD8+ T cells sorted from blood, obtained at week 24, from a patient treated with tofacitinib. The CDR3 region is CASSIERQQKANQPQHF. The DNA of the CDR3 is TGTGCCAGTAGTATCGAGAGACAACAGAAGGCAAATCAGCCCCAGCATTTT.